The next 22 T cell receptor beta chains were all read from a single sample in a study of T cells in Graves' hyperthyroidism and ophthalmopathy. The source material, RNA transcripts, was used to amplify TCR beta CDR3 regions. When the TCR CDR3 underwent first-round RT-PCR, the HTBI primer set was used. TCRdb re-derived calls from the multiplex PCR reads in MiXCR, one entry per CDR3 protein. Among more than 500,000 distinct CDR3 sequences listed, about 45% were seen once. Sequencing was carried out using peripheral blood or thyroid tissue (not recorded which). The source of these receptors is an adult woman with Graves' disease, either hyperthyroidism or ophthalmopathy (not recorded which).

The chain joins TRBV20-1 to TRBJ2-7; possibly TRBD2 for D (8 bases). The germline gives CDR1 DFQATT, CDR2 SNEGSKA (reference sequence). Trimming removed 5 bases at V and 5 bases at J, with 19 bases between. The CDR3 extends over 14 amino acids. The CDR3: CSAEGQREFHEQYF. CDR3 in DNA: TGCAGTGCTGAGGGACAGCGGGAGTTCCACGAGCAGTACTTC.

The chain uses TRBV3-1 and TRBJ2-7, with D possibly being TRBD2 (5 bases). Germline CDR1 and CDR2: LGHDT and YNNKEL (reference sequence). There are 16 residues in the CDR3. Between the trimmed V and J ends, which lost 5 bases and 3 bases, there was a span of 20 bases. This CDR3 is CASSNFGGRGGYEQYF. The CDR3 nucleotides read TGTGCCAGCAGCAACTTCGGTGGGAGAGGCGGCTACGAGCAGTACTTC.

The chain employs TRBV15 and TRBJ1-1; tentatively, D is TRBD1 (6 bases). V dropped 2 bases and J dropped 1 base, with 11 bases sitting between them. Germline V gene sequence: CDR1 LNHNV, CDR2 YYDKDF (reference sequence). The CDR3 extends over 15 amino acids. CDR3 nucleotides: TGTGCCACCAGCAGATCGGGACATAGGAACACTGAAGCTTTCTTT. This encodes CATSRSGHRNTEAFF.

This clonotype was recorded at least ten times. CDR3 coding DNA: TGCGCCAGCAGCCAAGGGCAGTTGAACACTGAAGCTTTCTTT. The encoded protein is CASSQGQLNTEAFF. The chain couples TRBV4-1 to TRBJ1-1; D call uncertain. The CDR3 loop spans 14 amino acids. CDR1 is MGHRA, CDR2 YSYEKL, per germline. The V end was cut by 1 base, the J end by 0 bases, with 6 bases between.

A remark on this clonotype: Mismatch with germline at one junction end may stem from a read error. V gene TRBV10-3 combines with J gene TRBJ2-7; D might be TRBD1 (5 bases). Germline CDR1 and CDR2: ENHRY and SYGVKD. The CDR3 is made up of 13 amino acids. Here the CDR3 DNA reads TGTGCCAGCAGTGATGGACAAGCAGACGAGCAGTACTTC. Encoded protein: CASSDGQADEQYF.

This sequence joins TRBV9 and TRBJ2-7; tentatively, D is TRBD1 or TRBD2 (5 bases each). From germline, CDR1 is SGDLS and CDR2 YYNGEE. The CDR3 spans 15 residues. Trimming pared 0 bases from V and 6 bases from J, leaving 16 bases between. CDR3 sequence reads: CASSVDGARRLEQYF. The CDR3 DNA sequence: TGTGCCAGCAGCGTAGACGGGGCTCGCCGGCTCGAGCAGTACTTC.

This clonotype was detected a few times. The V gene is TRBV10-3, the J gene TRBJ2-6; no clear D. V was trimmed by 8 bases and J by 2 bases, leaving 7 bases between them. The V gene's germline CDR1 is ENHRY and CDR2 SYGVKD. The CDR3 loop spans 13 amino acids. CDR3 sequence reads: CAISQAGANVLTF. CDR3 in DNA: TGTGCCATCTCCCAGGCTGGGGCCAACGTCCTGACTTTC.

This clonotype was seen a few times. A much larger clone sits a single nucleotide away, making a read error possible. The chain's CDR3 is CASSHRDRVTEAFF. The DNA for the CDR3 is TGTGCCAGCAGCCACCGGGACAGGGTCACTGAAGCTTTCTTT. The rearrangement uses TRBV7-9 and TRBJ1-1, with 9 positions matching TRBD1. The junction had 5 bases not matched to a gene; V was cut back by 5 bases and J by 4 bases. In germline, CDR1 is SEHNR, CDR2 FQNEAQ (reference sequence). This CDR3 contains 14 residues.

The V and J genes are TRBV7-2 and TRBJ1-4; TRBD1 aligns across 7 bases. CDR3 length: 15 residues. J lost 5 bases, V lost 5 bases, and 8 bases had no gene match. Germline CDR1 and CDR2: SGHTA and FQGNSA. CDR3: CASSTPTGYNEKLFF. CDR3 bases: TGTGCCAGCAGCACCCCGACAGGGTACAATGAAAAACTGTTTTTT.

This clonotype was seen more than once but under ten times. V and J are TRBV4-3 and TRBJ2-2, with a tentative D call TRBD1 (5 bases). Germline loops: CDR1 LGHNA, CDR2 YSLEER. Trimming stripped 0 bases from V and 7 bases from J, with 12 bases between. The CDR3 has 15 residues. CDR3 DNA sequence: TGCGCCAGCAGCCAAGAAGGGGCCCTCGGCGGGGAGCTGTTTTTT. Translated, it gives CASSQEGALGGELFF.

Only a few counts were recorded for this clonotype. This rearrangement joins TRBV2 to TRBJ2-5; 8 nucleotides match TRBD1. The V and J ends lost 7 bases and 3 bases, in that order; junction bases with no gene match: 4. This CDR3 is 13 amino acids long. Germline assignment: CDR1 SNHLY and CDR2 FYNNEI. Here the CDR3 reads CASNPTGEETQYF. As DNA, the CDR3 is TGTGCCAGCAATCCGACAGGGGAAGAGACCCAGTACTTC.

The table lists this clonotype with many counts. The J gene is TRBJ1-1, the V gene TRBV11-3; D uncertain. There are 13 residues in the CDR3. The germline gives CDR1 SGHNT, CDR2 YENEEA. V was trimmed by 0 bases and J by 11 bases, leaving 13 bases between them. The CDR3 nucleotides are TGTGCCAGCAGCTTAGAGGAAGGCCAGGAGGCTTTCTTT. Translation gives CASSLEEGQEAFF.

V usage is TRBV7-6 and J usage is TRBJ2-7; 10 bases match TRBD1. With 4 bases clipped from V and 5 bases from J, the junction kept 5 bases outside the gene matches. CDR3 length: 14 amino acids. The germline V gene encodes CDR1 SGHVS and CDR2 FNYEAQ. The CDR3, as DNA: TGTGCCAGCAGCTACCGGGACAGGGGCAACGAGCAGTACTTC. Amino acid sequence: CASSYRDRGNEQYF.

CDR3 protein: CAWNRGGSNTEAFF. The CDR3 nucleotides are TGTGCCTGGAACCGAGGGGGGTCGAACACTGAAGCTTTCTTT. The V call is TRBV30, the J call TRBJ1-1, with a possible D match to TRBD1 (6 bases). Germline CDR1 and CDR2: GTSNPN and SVGIG (reference sequence). This CDR3 has 14 amino acids. The V gene lost 4 bases and the J gene lost 1 base, with 13 bases spanning the gap.

This chain uses TRBV29-1 with TRBJ2-5; unclear D gene. Per germline, CDR1 SQVTM and CDR2 ANQGSEA. V was pared by 5 bases and J by 4 bases, with 8 bases between. The CDR3 has 11 amino acids. CDR3 residues: CSVSEGETQYF. The CDR3 bases are TGCAGCGTTTCGGAAGGAGAGACCCAGTACTTC.

The chain combines TRBV7-8 with TRBJ2-5; possibly TRBD1 for D (5 bases). CDR1 is SGHVS and CDR2 is FQNEAQ in the germline V gene. V lost 0 bases to trimming and J lost 5 bases, with 13 bases between them. This CDR3 comprises 15 residues. CDR3 sequence: CASSLAGAVRETQYF. CDR3 DNA: TGTGCCAGCAGCTTAGCAGGGGCCGTCCGGGAGACCCAGTACTTC.

The CDR3: CASSSGDRGLNQPQHF. CDR3 nucleotides: TGTGCCAGCAGCTCGGGTGACAGGGGGCTAAATCAGCCCCAGCATTTT. V is TRBV5-6 and J is TRBJ1-5; 10 nucleotides match TRBD1. This CDR3 is 16 amino acids long. The ends lost 3 bases at V and 4 bases at J; junction bases unmatched: 7. CDR1 is SGHDT, CDR2 YYEEEE, per germline.

The rearrangement uses TRBV20-1 and TRBJ2-7; D not certain. CDR1 is DFQATT, CDR2 SNEGSKA, per germline (reference sequence). This CDR3 has 14 amino acids. V lost 0 bases and J 2 bases, leaving 11 bases between the germline ends. CDR3 residues: CSARDPQRAYEQYF. The CDR3 nucleotides are TGCAGTGCTAGAGACCCACAAAGGGCCTACGAGCAGTACTTC.

This clonotype was found a few times. CDR3 loop: CASSSAGYSNQPQHF. The CDR3 DNA reads TGTGCCAGTAGTTCCGCCGGGTATAGCAATCAGCCCCAGCATTTT. The chain employs TRBV19 and TRBJ1-5; D is unclear. V was pared by 5 bases and J by 0 bases, with 11 bases between. CDR1 is LNHDA, CDR2 SQIVND, per germline (reference sequence). This CDR3 has 15 amino acids. The complete variable domain, with remaining parts taken from reference TRBV19 and TRBJ1-5, reads DGGITQSPKYLFRKEGQNVTLSCEQNLNHDAMYWYRQDPGQGLRLIYYSQIVNDFQKGDIAEGYSVSREKKESFPLTVTSAQKNPTAFYLCASSSAGYSNQPQHFGDGTRLSIL.

This clonotype was counted once. One junction end does not reproduce the germline sequence, and a read error may be involved. This sequence joins TRBV7-9 and TRBJ1-1; D is possibly TRBD1 (6 bases). The CDR3 sequence is 18 residues long. Looked up from germline, CDR1 is SEHNR and CDR2 is FQNEAQ (reference sequence). The CDR3 loop is CASSLGDKVGSQGPVGSF. In DNA form, the CDR3 reads TGTGCCAGCAGCTTAGGGGACAAGGTTGGCTCACAGGGCCCCGTGGGTTCTTTT.

This clonotype was recorded many times. The chain links TRBV13 to TRBJ1-2, with 10 bases fitting TRBD1. The CDR3 covers 15 residues. Germline V gene data show CDR1 as PRHDT and CDR2 as FYEKMQ (reference sequence). The junction had 8 bases not matched to a gene; V was cut back by 6 bases and J by 4 bases. The CDR3 DNA reads as TGTGCCAGCAGTAGCCGGGACAGGGGTCCCTATGGCTACACCTTC. Its translation is CASSSRDRGPYGYTF.

The genes are TRBV7-9 and TRBJ1-2; D remains unclear. This CDR3 region has 12 residues. The germline gives CDR1 SEHNR, CDR2 FQNEAQ (reference sequence). V was shortened by 8 bases and J by 5 bases, with 12 bases between the two germline ends. In DNA, the CDR3 is TGTGCCAGCCGGATGGACGGGTATGGCTACACCTTC. It translates to CASRMDGYGYTF.